This T cell receptor beta chain was captured by sequencing in a study of shared clonotypes between healthy human individuals. Profiling relied on immunoSEQ multiplex PCR, and the TCRdb table lists in-frame clones only, not all of them. The data contain about 1.4 million clones, 95% to 97% of them singletons. With 2 bases clipped from V and 4 bases from J, the junction kept 9 bases outside the gene matches. Germline V gene data show CDR1 as SGHVS and CDR2 as FNYEAQ. The CDR3 contains 16 residues. Sequenced sample: naive CD4+ T cells sorted from blood. The subset is: CD45RA+ positively selected. The TCR was taken from a man aged 30 to 45 in good health. The J gene is TRBJ1-1, the V gene TRBV7-6; 8 positions agree with TRBD1. CDR3 in DNA: TGTGCCAGCAGCTTAACAATCAGGGGGCCAAGCACTGAAGCTTTCTTT. Translating gives CASSLTIRGPSTEAFF.